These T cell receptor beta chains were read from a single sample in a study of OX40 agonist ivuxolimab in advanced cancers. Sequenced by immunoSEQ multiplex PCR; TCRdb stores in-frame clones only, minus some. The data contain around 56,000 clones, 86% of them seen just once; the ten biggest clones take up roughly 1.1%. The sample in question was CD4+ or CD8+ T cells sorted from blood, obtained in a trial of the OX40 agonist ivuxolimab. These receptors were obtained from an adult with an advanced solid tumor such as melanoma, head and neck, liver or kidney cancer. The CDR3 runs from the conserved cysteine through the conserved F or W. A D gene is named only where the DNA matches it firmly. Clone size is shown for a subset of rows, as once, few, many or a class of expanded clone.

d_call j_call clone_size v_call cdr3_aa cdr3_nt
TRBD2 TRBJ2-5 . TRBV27 CASTHSGSLGEQYF TGTGCCAGCACCCATAGCGGGAGCCTGGGGGAGCAGTACTTC
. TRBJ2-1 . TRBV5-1 CASSQTGESYNEQFF TGCGCCAGCAGCCAAACGGGAGAGTCTTACAATGAGCAGTTCTTC
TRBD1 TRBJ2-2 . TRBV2 CASSYDRGPPLGELFF TGTGCCAGCAGCTACGACAGGGGGCCTCCTTTGGGGGAGCTGTTTTTT
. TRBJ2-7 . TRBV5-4 CASSFLSFTAGETYEQYF TGTGCCAGCAGCTTTTTAAGTTTTACAGCGGGCGAGACCTACGAGCAGTACTTC
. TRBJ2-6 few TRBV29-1 CSVERTVTGANVLTF TGCAGCGTTGAAAGAACAGTCACTGGGGCCAACGTCCTGACTTTC
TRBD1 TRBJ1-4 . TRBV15 CATSSGTGSEKLFF TGTGCCACCAGCAGCGGGACAGGGAGTGAAAAACTGTTTTTT
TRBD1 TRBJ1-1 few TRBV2 CASSDGTGGYTEAFF TGTGCCAGCAGTGACGGGACAGGGGGCTACACTGAAGCTTTCTTT
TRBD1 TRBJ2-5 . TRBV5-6 CASSSDSGQEPQETQYF TGTGCCAGCAGCTCCGACTCAGGACAGGAACCACAAGAGACCCAGTACTTC
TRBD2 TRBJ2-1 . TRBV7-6 CASSLVPGSGRRGEQFF TGTGCCAGCAGCTTAGTTCCAGGGAGCGGGAGACGAGGTGAGCAGTTCTTC
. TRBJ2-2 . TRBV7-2 CATYSRVMGGELFF TGTGCCACCTACAGCAGGGTCATGGGTGGGGAGCTGTTTTTT
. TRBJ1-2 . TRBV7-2 CASSLGPSNYGYTF TGTGCCAGCAGCTTAGGACCGTCTAACTATGGCTACACCTTC
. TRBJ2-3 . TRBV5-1 CASSLYRASTDTQYF TGCGCCAGCAGCTTGTATCGGGCTAGCACAGATACGCAGTATTTT
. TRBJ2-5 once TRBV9 CASSVAIGETQYF TGTGCCAGCAGCGTAGCGATCGGAGAGACCCAGTACTTC
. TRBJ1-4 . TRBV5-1 CASSLNQADEKLFF TGCGCCAGCAGCTTGAACCAAGCTGATGAAAAACTGTTTTTT
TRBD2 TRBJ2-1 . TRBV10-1 CASSVGTTYNEQFF TGCGCCAGCAGTGTCGGGACTACCTACAATGAGCAGTTCTTC
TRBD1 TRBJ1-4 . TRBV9 CASSVDTGDKLFF TGTGCCAGCAGCGTAGATACAGGGGACAAACTGTTTTTT
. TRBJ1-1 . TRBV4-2 CASSQLLNTEAFF TGTGCCAGCAGCCAGTTACTGAACACTGAAGCTTTCTTT
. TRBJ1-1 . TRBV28 CASRSTHTEAFF TGTGCCAGCAGGTCGACACACACTGAAGCTTTCTTT
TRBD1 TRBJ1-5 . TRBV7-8 CASSFPGQGTWPQHF TGTGCCAGCAGCTTCCCGGGACAGGGGACGTGGCCCCAGCATTTT
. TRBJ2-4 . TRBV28 CASSFVGYLAKNIQYF TGTGCCAGCAGTTTCGTCGGCTATTTAGCCAAAAACATTCAGTACTTC
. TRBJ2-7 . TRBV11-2 CASSLRPVGSYEQYF TGTGCCAGCAGCCTCCGACCCGTCGGGTCCTACGAGCAGTACTTC
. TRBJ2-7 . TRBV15 CATSGTGLILSEQYF TGTGCCACCAGCGGCACAGGGCTCATCTTAAGCGAGCAGTACTTC
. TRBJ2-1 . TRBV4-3 CASSRDSSYEQFF TGCGCCAGCAGCCGGGATAGTAGCTATGAGCAGTTCTTC
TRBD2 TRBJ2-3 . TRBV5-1 CASSSPRDGGGLGPTDTQYF TGCGCCAGCAGCTCCCCGCGGGACGGTGGGGGACTAGGGCCCACAGATACGCAGTATTTT
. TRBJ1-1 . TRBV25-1 CASSGWRGEAFF TGTGCCAGCAGTGGGTGGAGGGGTGAAGCTTTCTTT
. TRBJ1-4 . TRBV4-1 CASSHPPRTPENEKLFF TGCGCCAGCAGCCATCCACCCCGGACACCAGAGAATGAAAAACTGTTTTTT
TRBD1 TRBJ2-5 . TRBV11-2 CASSLDSGQGRETQYF TGTGCCAGCAGCTTAGATTCTGGACAGGGGCGAGAGACCCAGTACTTC
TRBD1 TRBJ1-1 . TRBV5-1 CASSLRRQGAVRTEAFF TGCGCCAGCAGCTTGAGGAGGCAGGGGGCAGTTCGGACTGAAGCTTTCTTT
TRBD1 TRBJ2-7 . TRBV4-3 CASSHLTGDTYEQYF TGCGCCAGCAGCCACCTGACAGGGGACACCTACGAGCAGTACTTC
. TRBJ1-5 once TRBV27 CASSWGNSKNQPQHF TGTGCCAGCAGTTGGGGGAACAGCAAGAATCAGCCCCAGCATTTT
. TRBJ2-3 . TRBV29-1 CSVGGVGKTSLRTDTQYF TGCAGCGTGGGGGGTGTGGGGAAGACTAGTCTTCGGACAGATACGCAGTATTTT
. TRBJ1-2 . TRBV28 CASSWYLRGADGYTF TGTGCCAGCAGTTGGTACCTTCGGGGGGCGGATGGCTACACCTTC
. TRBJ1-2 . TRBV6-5 CATQDGYGYTF TGTGCCACCCAGGATGGTTATGGCTACACCTTC
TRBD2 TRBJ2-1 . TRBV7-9 CANTTGGTFNEQFF TGTGCAAATACGACGGGGGGGACATTCAATGAGCAGTTCTTC
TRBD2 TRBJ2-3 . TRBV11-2 CASSPTSGRARDTQYF TGTGCCAGCAGCCCGACTAGCGGGAGGGCCAGGGATACGCAGTATTTT
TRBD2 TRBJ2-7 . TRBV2 CASSEALRSSGWDEQYF TGTGCCAGCAGTGAAGCGCTTCGGTCTAGCGGGTGGGACGAGCAGTACTTC
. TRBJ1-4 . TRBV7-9 CASSLATDTGPYEKLFF TGTGCCAGCAGCTTAGCGACGGACACAGGCCCCTACGAAAAACTGTTTTTT
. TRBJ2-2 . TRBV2 CASQRVANTGELFF TGTGCCAGCCAAAGGGTAGCGAACACCGGGGAGCTGTTTTTT
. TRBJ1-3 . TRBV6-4 CAVSPGYKPLVGNTIYF TGTGCCGTCTCGCCAGGCTACAAACCTTTAGTTGGCAACACCATATATTTT
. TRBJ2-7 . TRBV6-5 CASKKAGTTYEQYF TGTGCCAGCAAGAAGGCGGGAACCACCTACGAGCAGTACTTC
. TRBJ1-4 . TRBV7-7 CASRDGPSGKLFF TGTGCTAGCAGGGACGGGCCTTCGGGAAAACTGTTTTTT
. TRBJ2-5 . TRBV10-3 CAISAGGETQYF TGTGCCATCAGTGCTGGGGGGGAGACCCAGTACTTC
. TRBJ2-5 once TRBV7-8 CASSFGLWLQETQYF TGTGCCAGCAGCTTCGGGTTATGGCTCCAAGAGACCCAGTACTTC
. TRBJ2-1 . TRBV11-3 CASSLEGLKYNEQFF TGTGCCAGCAGCTTAGAAGGGTTGAAGTACAATGAGCAGTTCTTC
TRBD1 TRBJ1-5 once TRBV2 CASRTGPNQPQHF TGTGCCAGCCGGACAGGGCCCAATCAGCCCCAGCATTTT
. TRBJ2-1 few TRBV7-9 CASSLESPATWVDEQFF TGTGCCAGCAGCTTAGAGTCCCCAGCCACTTGGGTCGATGAGCAGTTCTTC
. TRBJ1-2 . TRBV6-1 CASSEAPPGRTTFNYGYTF TGTGCCAGCAGTGAAGCACCCCCGGGACGGACCACCTTTAACTATGGCTACACCTTC
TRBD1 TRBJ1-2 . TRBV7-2 CASSLGTGYSDGYTF TGTGCCAGCAGCTTAGGGACAGGGTATAGCGATGGCTACACCTTC
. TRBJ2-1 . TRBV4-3 CASSQAGAEWNEQFF TGCGCCAGCAGCCAAGCAGGCGCGGAGTGGAATGAGCAGTTCTTC